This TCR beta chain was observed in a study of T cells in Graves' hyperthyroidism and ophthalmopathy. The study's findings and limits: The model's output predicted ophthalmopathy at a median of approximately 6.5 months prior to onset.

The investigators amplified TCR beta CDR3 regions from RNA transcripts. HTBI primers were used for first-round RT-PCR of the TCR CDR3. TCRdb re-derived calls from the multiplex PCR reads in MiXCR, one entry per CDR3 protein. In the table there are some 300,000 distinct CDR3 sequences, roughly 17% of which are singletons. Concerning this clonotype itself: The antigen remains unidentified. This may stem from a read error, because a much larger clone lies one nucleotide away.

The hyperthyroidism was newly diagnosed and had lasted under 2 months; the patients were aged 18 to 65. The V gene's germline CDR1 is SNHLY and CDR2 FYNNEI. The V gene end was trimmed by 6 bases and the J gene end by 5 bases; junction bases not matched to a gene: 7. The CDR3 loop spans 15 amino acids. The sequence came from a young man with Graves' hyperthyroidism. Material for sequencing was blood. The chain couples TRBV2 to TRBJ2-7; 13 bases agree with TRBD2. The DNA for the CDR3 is TGTGCCAGCAGGACCGGGACTAGCGGGACCCACGAGCAGTACTTC. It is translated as CASRTGTSGTHEQYF.